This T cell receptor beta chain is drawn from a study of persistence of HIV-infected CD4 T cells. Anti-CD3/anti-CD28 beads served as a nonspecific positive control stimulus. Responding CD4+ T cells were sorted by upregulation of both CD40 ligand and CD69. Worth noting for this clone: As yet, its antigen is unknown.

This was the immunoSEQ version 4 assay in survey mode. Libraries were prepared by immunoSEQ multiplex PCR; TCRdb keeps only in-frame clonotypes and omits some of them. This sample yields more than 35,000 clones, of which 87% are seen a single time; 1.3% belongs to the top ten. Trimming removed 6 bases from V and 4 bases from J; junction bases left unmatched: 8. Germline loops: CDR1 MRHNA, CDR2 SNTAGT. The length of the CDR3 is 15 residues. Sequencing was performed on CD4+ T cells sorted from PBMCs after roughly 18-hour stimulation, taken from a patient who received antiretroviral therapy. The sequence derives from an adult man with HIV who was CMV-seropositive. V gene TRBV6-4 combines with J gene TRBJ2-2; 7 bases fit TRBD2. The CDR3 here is CASREGGPSTGELFF. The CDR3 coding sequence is TGTGCCAGCAGGGAGGGAGGGCCGAGCACCGGGGAGCTGTTTTTT.